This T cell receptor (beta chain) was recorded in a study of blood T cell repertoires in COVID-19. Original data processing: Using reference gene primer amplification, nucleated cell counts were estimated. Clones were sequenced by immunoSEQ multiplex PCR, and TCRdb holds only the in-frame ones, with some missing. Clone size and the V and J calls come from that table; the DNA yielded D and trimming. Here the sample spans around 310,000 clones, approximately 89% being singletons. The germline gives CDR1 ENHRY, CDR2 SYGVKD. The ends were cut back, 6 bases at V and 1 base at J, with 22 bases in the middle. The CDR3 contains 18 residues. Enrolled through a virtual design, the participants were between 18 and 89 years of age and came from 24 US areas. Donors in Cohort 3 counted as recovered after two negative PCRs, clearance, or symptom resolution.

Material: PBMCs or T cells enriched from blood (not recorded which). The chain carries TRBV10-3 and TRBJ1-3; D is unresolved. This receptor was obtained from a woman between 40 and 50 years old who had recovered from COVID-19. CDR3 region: CAISPYGQTESSGNTIYF. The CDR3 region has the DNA TGTGCCATCAGCCCCTACGGCCAAACAGAAAGTTCTGGAAACACCATATATTTT.